A single sample gave rise to the 18 T cell receptor beta chains below, sequenced in a study of control samples from healthy donors and cancer patients. TCRdb's copy holds only in-frame clones and misses some; the assay was immunoSEQ multiplex PCR. The table shows more than 70,000 clones, with about 89% occurring only once. Sequenced input: blood. These receptors originate from a woman in her thirties in good health.

This clone was observed a few times. This chain uses TRBV5-1 with TRBJ2-2; a possible D gene is TRBD1 (6 bases). From germline, CDR1 is SGHRS and CDR2 YFSETQ. CDR3 length: 14 residues. V lost 1 base and J 4 bases, leaving 8 bases between the germline ends. CDR3 region: CASSLRDITGELFF. In nucleotides, the CDR3 is TGCGCCAGCAGCTTGCGGGACATCACCGGGGAGCTGTTTTTT.

The chain carries TRBV19 and TRBJ1-2, with TRBD1 matching over 8 bases. Trimming cost V 6 bases and J 8 bases; bases outside gene matches: 2. The germline V gene has CDR1 LNHDA and CDR2 SQIVND (reference sequence). This CDR3 comprises 11 residues. CDR3 loop: CASRTGVGYTF. Here the CDR3 DNA reads TGTGCCAGTAGGACAGGGGTGGGCTACACCTTC.

The chain links TRBV4-1 to TRBJ1-1, with D unresolved. This CDR3 is built from 16 residues. Germline V gene sequence: CDR1 MGHRA, CDR2 YSYEKL. V shed 1 base and J shed 8 bases, with 20 bases lying between them. The CDR3: CASSQALGNRDSEAFF. The CDR3 DNA reads as TGCGCCAGCAGCCAAGCCCTGGGAAACAGAGACTCGGAAGCTTTCTTT.

The V call is TRBV15, the J call TRBJ2-3, with unresolved D. There are 15 residues in the CDR3. Per the germline V gene, CDR1 is LNHNV and CDR2 is YYDKDF (reference sequence). V shed 4 bases and J shed 3 bases, with 14 bases lying between them. CDR3 protein: CATSMYPGRTDTQYF. DNA of the CDR3: TGTGCCACCAGCATGTACCCCGGACGGACAGATACGCAGTATTTT.

The CDR3 reads CASSRELLSYEQYF. The CDR3 DNA follows: TGTGCCAGCAGCCGGGAGCTCCTATCCTACGAGCAGTACTTC. This rearrangement joins TRBV7-7 to TRBJ2-7; possible D gene TRBD2, 6 bases. V lost 5 bases and J 1 base, leaving 12 bases between the germline ends. The CDR3 length is 14 residues. Germline CDR1 reads SSHAT; CDR2 reads FNYEAQ (reference sequence).

The V call is TRBV18, the J call TRBJ1-2, with 7 bases fitting TRBD1. Germline CDR1 KGHSH, CDR2 LQKENI. Trimming took 9 bases from V and 8 from J; bases not matched to a gene: 6. The CDR3 has 11 amino acids. In DNA form, the CDR3 reads TGTGCCAGTTCGACAGGGCCGGGCTACACCTTC. Translating gives CASSTGPGYTF.

This chain connects TRBV19 to TRBJ1-5, with D unclear. V lost 3 bases and J lost 0, with 9 bases in between. Germline V lookup: CDR1 LNHDA, CDR2 SQIVND (reference sequence). The CDR3 runs 15 residues. CDR3 loop: CASSIEVYSNQPQHF. DNA for the CDR3: TGTGCCAGTAGTATCGAAGTTTATAGCAATCAGCCCCAGCATTTT.

The rearrangement joins TRBV7-9 to TRBJ1-6; D might be TRBD1 (5 bases). V lost 7 bases, J lost 0 bases, and 22 bases lay in between. This CDR3 has 19 amino acids. The germline V gene has CDR1 SEHNR and CDR2 FQNEAQ (reference sequence). Written as DNA, the CDR3 is TGTGCCAGCACCCGTACGGCAGGGAGTGAAAGCTCCTATAATTCACCCCTCCACTTT. This codes for CASTRTAGSESSYNSPLHF.

The chain is built from TRBV6-5 and TRBJ1-4; 8 nucleotides align to TRBD1. Germline V CDR1 and CDR2: MNHEY, SVGAGI. The junction had 9 bases not matched to a gene; V was cut back by 1 base and J by 8 bases. This CDR3 is built from 16 residues. CDR3 in amino acids: CASSYLLTGGREKLFF. DNA for the CDR3: TGTGCCAGCAGTTACTTGCTAACAGGGGGTAGGGAAAAACTGTTTTTT.

V gene TRBV4-1 combines with J gene TRBJ1-2, with D maybe TRBD1 (6 bases). This CDR3 has 15 amino acids. The V gene's germline CDR1 is MGHRA and CDR2 YSYEKL. Trimming took 1 base from V and 4 from J, leaving 13 bases between them. DNA of the CDR3: TGCGCCAGCAGCCAAGTAATGACAGGCCCCTATGGCTACACCTTC. It is translated as CASSQVMTGPYGYTF.

The J gene is TRBJ2-5, the V gene TRBV4-2; 12 bases line up with TRBD2. The CDR3 runs 16 residues. Trimming cost V 6 bases and J 5 bases; bases outside gene matches: 10. Germline assignment: CDR1 LGHNA and CDR2 YNFKEQ. CDR3 sequence: CASSSSSGGAGETQYF. The CDR3 DNA reads TGTGCCAGCAGTTCCTCTAGCGGGGGGGCAGGGGAGACCCAGTACTTC.

The chain links TRBV3-1 (or the pseudogene TRBV3-2) to TRBJ1-3; D unresolved. The CDR3 is made up of 17 amino acids. Trimming left V 0 bases short and J 0 bases short, with 12 bases between. CDR1 is LGHDT and CDR2 is YNNKEL in the germline V gene (reference sequence). Here the CDR3 reads CASSQEVRRLSGNTIYF. CDR3 coding DNA: TGTGCCAGCAGCCAAGAAGTTAGGCGACTCTCTGGAAACACCATATATTTT.

A single count supports this clone. The CDR3 is CASSPEEGGYTGELFF. DNA for the CDR3: TGTGCCAGCTCACCAGAGGAAGGGGGATATACCGGGGAGCTGTTTTTT. V is TRBV18 and J is TRBJ2-2, with D possibly being TRBD1 (6 bases). Trimming took 2 bases from V and 5 from J, leaving 15 bases between them. Germline V lookup: CDR1 KGHSH, CDR2 LQKENI. The CDR3 totals 16 residues.

The J gene is TRBJ1-5, the V gene TRBV7-2; possibly TRBD1 for D (5 bases). The V end lost 3 bases, the J end lost 7 bases, and 10 bases lay between the germline ends. Germline CDR1 and CDR2: SGHTA and FQGNSA. This CDR3 comprises 13 residues. This CDR3 reads CASSLSRGQPQHF. DNA for the CDR3: TGTGCCAGCAGCTTGTCTCGGGGGCAGCCCCAGCATTTT.

This clone appeared a single time. The J gene is TRBJ1-1, the V gene TRBV28, with D perhaps TRBD1 (6 bases). CDR3 length equals 12 residues. CDR1 is MDHEN, CDR2 SYDVKM, per germline. V was cut by 6 bases and J by 3 bases, with 8 bases left in between. CDR3: CASRAGDTEAFF. The CDR3 DNA sequence: TGTGCCAGCAGGGCAGGGGACACTGAAGCTTTCTTT.

The chain joins TRBV3-1 (or the pseudogene TRBV3-2) to TRBJ1-2; D gene unclear. The CDR3 length is 11 residues. Per germline, CDR1 LGHDT and CDR2 YNNKEL (reference sequence). Deletions cut 0 bases from V and 8 bases from J, with 4 bases between. This CDR3 is CASSQEGGYTF. CDR3 sequence (DNA): TGTGCCAGCAGCCAAGAGGGGGGCTACACCTTC.

The V and J genes are TRBV28 and TRBJ2-5; 7 nucleotides agree with TRBD1. There are 15 residues in the CDR3. Germline V CDR1 and CDR2: MDHEN, SYDVKM. V gave up 6 bases and J gave up 5 bases; unmatched junction bases: 12. The CDR3 DNA is TGTGCCAGCAGCTATAAGCCCGACAGGGTGGAGACCCAGTACTTC. This gives the protein CASSYKPDRVETQYF.

The V and J genes are TRBV28 and TRBJ2-5; the D gene is possibly TRBD1 (6 bases). This CDR3 is built from 16 residues. Germline lookup yields CDR1 MDHEN and CDR2 SYDVKM. V lost 4 bases, J lost 4 bases, and 19 bases lay in between. The CDR3 is CASSSPMDSLAETQYF. CDR3 coding DNA: TGTGCCAGCAGTTCCCCTATGGACAGCCTCGCAGAGACCCAGTACTTC.